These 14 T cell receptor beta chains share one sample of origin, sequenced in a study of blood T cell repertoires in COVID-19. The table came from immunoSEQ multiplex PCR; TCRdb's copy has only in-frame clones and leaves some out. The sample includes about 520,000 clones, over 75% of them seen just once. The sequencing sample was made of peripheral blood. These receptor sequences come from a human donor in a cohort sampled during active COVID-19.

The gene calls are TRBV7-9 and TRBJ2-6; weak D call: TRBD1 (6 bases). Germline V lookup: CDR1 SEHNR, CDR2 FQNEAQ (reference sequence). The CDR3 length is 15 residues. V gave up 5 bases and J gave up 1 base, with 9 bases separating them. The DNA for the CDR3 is TGTGCCAGCAGCCCCGGACAGTCTGGGGCCAACGTCCTGACTTTC. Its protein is CASSPGQSGANVLTF.

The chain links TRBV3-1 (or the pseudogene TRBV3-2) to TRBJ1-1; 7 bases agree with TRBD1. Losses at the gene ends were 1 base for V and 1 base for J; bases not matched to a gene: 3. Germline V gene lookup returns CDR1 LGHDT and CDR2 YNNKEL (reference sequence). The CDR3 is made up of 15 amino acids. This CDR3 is CASSQAAGGNTEAFF. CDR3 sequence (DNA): TGTGCCAGCAGCCAAGCAGCAGGGGGGAACACTGAAGCTTTCTTT.

The CDR3 here is CASSLGQGYSYNEQFF. The CDR3 coding sequence is TGTGCCAGCAGCTTGGGACAGGGGTACTCCTACAATGAGCAGTTCTTC. The chain has TRBV5-5 and TRBJ2-1; 8 nucleotides align to TRBD1. The CDR3 spans 16 residues. Germline V CDR1 and CDR2: SGHKS, YYEKEE (reference sequence). After removal of 0 bases from V and 0 bases from J, the junction contained 2 bases not matched to a gene.

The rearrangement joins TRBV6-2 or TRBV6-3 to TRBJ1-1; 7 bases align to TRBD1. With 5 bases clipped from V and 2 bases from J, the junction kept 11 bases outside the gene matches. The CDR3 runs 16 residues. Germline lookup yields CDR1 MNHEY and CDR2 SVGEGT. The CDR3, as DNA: TGTGCCAGCAGTCCCGGACAGGATCGACCAAACACTGAAGCTTTCTTT. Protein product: CASSPGQDRPNTEAFF.

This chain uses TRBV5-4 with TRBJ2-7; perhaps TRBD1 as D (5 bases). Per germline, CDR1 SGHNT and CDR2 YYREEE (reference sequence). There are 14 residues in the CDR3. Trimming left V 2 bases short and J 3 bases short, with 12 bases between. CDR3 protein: CASSFGVTGYEQYF. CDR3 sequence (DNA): TGTGCCAGCAGCTTTGGGGTCACAGGCTACGAGCAGTACTTC.

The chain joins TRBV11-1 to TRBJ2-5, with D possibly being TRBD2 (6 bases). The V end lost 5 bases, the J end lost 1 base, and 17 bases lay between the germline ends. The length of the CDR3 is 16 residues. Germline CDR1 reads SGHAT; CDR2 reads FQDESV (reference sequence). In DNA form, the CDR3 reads TGTGCCAGCAGCCCAGAACCGGGACTCCTCCAAGAGACCCAGTACTTC. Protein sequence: CASSPEPGLLQETQYF.

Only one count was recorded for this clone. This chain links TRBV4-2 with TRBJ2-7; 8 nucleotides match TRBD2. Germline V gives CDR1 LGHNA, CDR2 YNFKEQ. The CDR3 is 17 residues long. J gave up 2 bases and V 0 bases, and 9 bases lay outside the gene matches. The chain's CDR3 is CASSQDLGGRTPYEQYF. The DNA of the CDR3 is TGTGCCAGCAGCCAAGATCTAGGCGGGAGGACCCCCTACGAGCAGTACTTC.

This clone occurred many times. Here the CDR3 DNA reads TGTGCCAGCAGCCTTGACAGGGGGCTGGGGGAGCAGTACTTC. Protein: CASSLDRGLGEQYF. The V call is TRBV5-4, the J call TRBJ2-7, with 10 bases fitting TRBD1. Trimming removed 4 bases from V and 7 bases from J; junction bases left unmatched: 8. This CDR3 is built from 14 residues. Looked up from germline, CDR1 is SGHNT and CDR2 is YYREEE (reference sequence). The variable domain in full, with the rest retrieved from reference TRBV5-4 and TRBJ2-7, is ETGVTQSPTHLIKTRGQQVTLRCSSQSGHNTVSWYQQALGQGPQFIFQYYREEENGRGNFPPRFSGLQFPNYSSELNVNALELDDSALYLCASSLDRGLGEQYFGPGTRLTVT.

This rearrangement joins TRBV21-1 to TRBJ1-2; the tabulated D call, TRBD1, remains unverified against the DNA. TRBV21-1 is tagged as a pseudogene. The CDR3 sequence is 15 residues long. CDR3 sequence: CASSKGPDRGDGYTF. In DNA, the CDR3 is TGTGCCAGCAGCAAGGGCCCTGACAGGGGGGATGGCTACACCTTC.

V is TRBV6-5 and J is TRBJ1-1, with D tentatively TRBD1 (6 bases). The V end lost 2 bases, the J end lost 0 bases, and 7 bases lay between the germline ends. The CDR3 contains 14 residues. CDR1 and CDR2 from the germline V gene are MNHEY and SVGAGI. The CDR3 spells CASSYGTMNTEAFF. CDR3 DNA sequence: TGTGCCAGCAGTTACGGGACAATGAACACTGAAGCTTTCTTT.

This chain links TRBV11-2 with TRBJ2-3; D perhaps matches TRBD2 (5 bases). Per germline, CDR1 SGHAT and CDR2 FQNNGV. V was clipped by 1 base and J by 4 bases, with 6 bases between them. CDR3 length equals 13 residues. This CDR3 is CASSLGGSDTQYF. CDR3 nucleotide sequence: TGTGCCAGCAGCTTAGGAGGGTCAGATACGCAGTATTTT. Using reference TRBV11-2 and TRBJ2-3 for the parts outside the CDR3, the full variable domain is EAGVAQSPRYKIIEKRQSVAFWCNPISGHATLYWYQQILGQGPKLLIQFQNNGVVDDSQLPKDRFSAERLKGVDSTLKIQPAKLEDSAVYLCASSLGGSDTQYFGPGTRLTVL.

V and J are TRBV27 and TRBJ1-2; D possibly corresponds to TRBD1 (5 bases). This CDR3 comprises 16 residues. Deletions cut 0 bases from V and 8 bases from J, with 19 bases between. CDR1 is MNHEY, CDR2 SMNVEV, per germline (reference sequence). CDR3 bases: TGTGCCAGCAGTTTATCGCTACCCTCAGGGCAAGGAGGCTACACCTTC. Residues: CASSLSLPSGQGGYTF.

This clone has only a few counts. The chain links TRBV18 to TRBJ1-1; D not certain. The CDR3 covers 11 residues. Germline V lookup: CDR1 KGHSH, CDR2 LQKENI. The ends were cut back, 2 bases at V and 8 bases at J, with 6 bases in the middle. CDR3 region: CASSPGQEAFF. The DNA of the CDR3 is TGTGCCAGCTCACCAGGGCAGGAAGCTTTCTTT.

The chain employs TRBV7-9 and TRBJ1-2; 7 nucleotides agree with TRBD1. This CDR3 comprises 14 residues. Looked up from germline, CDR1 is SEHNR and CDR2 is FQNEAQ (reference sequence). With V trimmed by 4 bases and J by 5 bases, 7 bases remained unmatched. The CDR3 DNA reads TGTGCCAGCAGCTGGGACAGAGAGGGATATGGCTACACCTTC. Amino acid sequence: CASSWDREGYGYTF.